A single sample is the source of the 22 T cell receptor beta chains below, sequenced in a study of cytomegalovirus exposure and HLA in healthy donors. Primers: 60 Vbeta forward and 13 Jbeta reverse. Data came from immunoSEQ multiplex PCR; TCRdb stores just in-frame clones and leaves some out. The sample carries about 120,000 clones, around four fifths recorded once. Sample: PBMCs. These receptors were taken from a man aged 55 to 70 in good health and CMV-seropositive.

The chain has TRBV5-1 and TRBJ1-2; D is unclear. Germline CDR1 reads SGHRS; CDR2 reads YFSETQ. This CDR3 contains 14 residues. V was clipped by 2 bases and J by 2 bases, with 10 bases between them. This CDR3 is CASSLRTGNYGYTF. The CDR3 DNA reads TGCGCCAGCAGCTTAAGGACGGGAAACTATGGCTACACCTTC.

The chain is built from TRBV5-1 and TRBJ2-1; 7 bases line up with TRBD1. The CDR3 is 16 amino acids. The V segment lost 4 bases and the J segment 1 base; nucleotides outside the gene matches: 8. The germline gives CDR1 SGHRS, CDR2 YFSETQ. In nucleotides, the CDR3 is TGCGCCAGCAGCCCATTTAGCAGGGGGTCCTACAATGAGCAGTTCTTC. The encoded protein is CASSPFSRGSYNEQFF.

CDR3 sequence reads: CASSPGGGTEAFF. The DNA of the CDR3 is TGTGCCAGCAGCCCTGGGGGGGGAACTGAAGCTTTCTTT. The chain carries TRBV2 and TRBJ1-1, with a tentative D call TRBD1 (5 bases). The V and J ends lost 6 bases and 5 bases respectively, with 13 bases between them. CDR1 SNHLY and CDR2 FYNNEI come from the germline V gene. The CDR3 is 13 amino acids.

This clone was observed a handful of times. The rearrangement joins TRBV25-1 to TRBJ2-5, with TRBD2 as a possible D gene (5 bases). Trimming removed 3 bases at V and 1 base at J, with 15 bases between. Germline-derived CDR1 and CDR2 are MGHDK and SYGVNS. The CDR3 has 16 amino acids. The CDR3 DNA sequence: TGTGCCAGCAGTGACTCCCCCTTCGGGATCCAAGAGACCCAGTACTTC. It is translated as CASSDSPFGIQETQYF.

The chain joins TRBV7-6 to TRBJ2-7; 9 bases are shared with TRBD1. Germline CDR1 reads SGHVS; CDR2 reads FNYEAQ. V gave up 5 bases and J gave up 5 bases; unmatched junction bases: 4. The CDR3 loop spans 13 amino acids. The CDR3 spells CASSIRDRDEQYF. The CDR3 nucleotides read TGTGCCAGCAGCATCCGGGACAGGGACGAGCAGTACTTC.

The rearrangement links TRBV18 to TRBJ2-7; 10 nucleotides align to TRBD2. This CDR3 has 16 residues. With V trimmed by 2 bases and J by 3 bases, 7 bases remained unmatched. Per germline, CDR1 KGHSH and CDR2 LQKENI. CDR3 region: CASSPGAPSGGYEQYF. CDR3 in DNA: TGTGCCAGCTCACCAGGCGCGCCTAGCGGGGGCTACGAGCAGTACTTC.

CDR3 bases: TGTGCCAGCGGGACAGGGTGGGAAAAACTGTTTTTT. Its translation: CASGTGWEKLFF. The rearrangement uses TRBV2 and TRBJ1-4; the match to TRBD1 covers 9 bases. Germline-derived CDR1 and CDR2 are SNHLY and FYNNEI. The V segment lost 8 bases and the J segment 8 bases; nucleotides outside the gene matches: 3. The CDR3 contains 12 residues.

The J gene is TRBJ2-1, the V gene TRBV10-3, with 9 positions matching TRBD2. The V and J ends lost 3 bases and 6 bases, in that order; junction bases with no gene match: 6. CDR1 is ENHRY, CDR2 SYGVKD, per germline. The CDR3 contains 15 residues. In DNA, the CDR3 is TGTGCCATCAGTGATGATAGCGGGAGTACCAATGAGCAGTTCTTC. Translation gives CAISDDSGSTNEQFF.

The rearrangement uses TRBV7-9 and TRBJ2-1, with 9 bases identical to TRBD2. Per germline, CDR1 SEHNR and CDR2 FQNEAQ (reference sequence). CDR3 length equals 18 residues. The J segment lost 1 base and the V segment lost 6 bases, leaving 13 bases of the junction unmatched. The DNA of the CDR3 is TGTGCCAGCAGTCGTGGTGGCGGCGGGGGGGATTCCTACAATGAGCAGTTCTTC. It codes for CASSRGGGGGDSYNEQFF.

The CDR3 here is CASSNQGAPNEKLFF. The CDR3, as DNA: TGTGCCAGCAGCAACCAGGGGGCGCCTAATGAAAAACTGTTTTTT. V is TRBV28 and J is TRBJ1-4; 8 bases fit TRBD1. Germline assignment: CDR1 MDHEN and CDR2 SYDVKM. The CDR3 runs 15 residues. V lost 6 bases to trimming and J lost 3 bases; unmatched junction nucleotides: 6.

The V call is TRBV5-1, the J call TRBJ2-7, with 7 bases fitting TRBD1. There are 13 residues in the CDR3. V lost 4 bases to trimming and J lost 3 bases; unmatched junction nucleotides: 4. Germline V CDR1 and CDR2: SGHRS, YFSETQ. The DNA for the CDR3 is TGCGCCAGCAGCGAGGGGACAGTCTACGAGCAGTACTTC. Translating gives CASSEGTVYEQYF.

The chain uses TRBV30 and TRBJ2-1, with D tentatively TRBD1 (5 bases). CDR3 size: 13 residues. Germline-derived CDR1 and CDR2 are GTSNPN and SVGIG (reference sequence). The V end lost 7 bases, the J end lost 12 bases, and 22 bases lay between the germline ends. The chain's CDR3 is CASSSNRYSPQFF. CDR3 nucleotide sequence: TGTGCCTCTTCCTCAAACAGGTACAGTCCGCAGTTCTTC.

The chain recombines TRBV5-5 with TRBJ1-3, with D perhaps matching TRBD1 (6 bases). From germline, CDR1 is SGHKS and CDR2 YYEKEE (reference sequence). This CDR3 has 16 amino acids. V lost 5 bases and J lost 0, with 15 bases in between. The CDR3 here is CASRPQGTSSGNTIYF. DNA of the CDR3: TGTGCCAGCAGGCCACAGGGAACGAGCTCTGGAAACACCATATATTTT. The full variable domain, rest sourced from reference TRBV5-5 and TRBJ1-3, is DAGVTQSPTHLIKTRGQQVTLRCSPISGHKSVSWYQQVLGQGPQFIFQYYEKEERGRGNFPDRFSARQFPNYSSELNVNALLLGDSALYLCASRPQGTSSGNTIYFGEGSWLTVV.

The J gene is TRBJ2-5, the V gene TRBV5-6; possibly TRBD1 for D (6 bases). V lost 3 bases and J lost 5, with 17 bases in between. Germline lookup yields CDR1 SGHDT and CDR2 YYEEEE. The CDR3 spans 15 residues. CDR3 protein: CASSWERGLKETQYF. The CDR3 coding sequence is TGTGCCAGCAGCTGGGAAAGGGGGTTAAAGGAGACCCAGTACTTC.

For the CDR3, the DNA is TGCGCCAGCAGCTTTATGGGCCCCCACGAGCAGTACTTC. This sequence encodes CASSFMGPHEQYF. The rearrangement uses TRBV5-1 and TRBJ2-7, with D unclear. V lost 2 bases, J lost 5 bases, and 11 bases lay in between. Germline CDR1 and CDR2: SGHRS and YFSETQ. The CDR3 extends over 13 amino acids.

This clone was picked up one time. The chain is built from TRBV7-6 and TRBJ2-1, with TRBD2 matching 8 bases. CDR1 is SGHVS and CDR2 is FNYEAQ in the germline V gene. V was pared by 5 bases and J by 4 bases, with 7 bases of the junction left unmatched. This CDR3 spans 15 amino acids. The CDR3 region has the DNA TGTGCCAGCAGCCACGGGACGGGGGGGTACAATGAGCAGTTCTTC. Its translation is CASSHGTGGYNEQFF.

Concerning this clone: One end of the junction does not line up with germline, which may come from a read error. V usage is TRBV7-3 and J usage is TRBJ2-5; 8 bases line up with TRBD2. The CDR3 has 16 amino acids. The germline V gene has CDR1 SGHTA and CDR2 FQGTGA. This CDR3 reads CASSRGLASSQEAQYF. CDR3 DNA: TGTGCCAGCAGCCGTGGACTAGCCTCCTCCCAAGAGGCCCAGTACTTC.

This chain connects TRBV18 to TRBJ2-1; 8 nucleotides align to TRBD1. The germline V gene has CDR1 KGHSH and CDR2 LQKENI. With V trimmed by 3 bases and J by 3 bases, 4 bases remained unmatched. The CDR3 sequence is 15 residues long. The CDR3 sequence: CASSPNTGGYNEQFF. Written as DNA, the CDR3 is TGTGCCAGCTCACCGAATACAGGGGGCTACAATGAGCAGTTCTTC.

The rearrangement links TRBV11-2 to TRBJ1-3, with D perhaps matching TRBD1 (5 bases). CDR1 is SGHAT and CDR2 is FQNNGV in the germline V gene. Trimming took 5 bases from V and 2 from J, leaving 19 bases between them. The CDR3 extends over 17 amino acids. In nucleotides, the CDR3 is TGTGCCAGCAGCCCTAGTCTGTGGCAGGGTACTGGAAACACCATATATTTT. Its translation: CASSPSLWQGTGNTIYF.

This clone was counted a few times. The rearrangement joins TRBV19 to TRBJ2-3, with D perhaps TRBD1 (6 bases). Trimming stripped 5 bases from V and 4 bases from J, with 19 bases between. Germline V gives CDR1 LNHDA, CDR2 SQIVND (reference sequence). There are 16 residues in the CDR3. CDR3 nucleotides: TGTGCCAGTAGTGCCGCGGACAGCCGTGGGGCAGATACGCAGTATTTT. This sequence encodes CASSAADSRGADTQYF. Full variable domain (outside the CDR3, taken from reference TRBV19 and TRBJ2-3): DGGITQSPKYLFRKEGQNVTLSCEQNLNHDAMYWYRQDPGQGLRLIYYSQIVNDFQKGDIAEGYSVSREKKESFPLTVTSAQKNPTAFYLCASSAADSRGADTQYFGPGTRLTVL.

The J gene is TRBJ1-1, the V gene TRBV2, with D possibly matching TRBD1 (5 bases). V was cut by 5 bases and J by 2 bases, with 9 bases left in between. The CDR3 extends over 13 amino acids. CDR1 is SNHLY and CDR2 is FYNNEI in the germline V gene. CDR3 sequence (DNA): TGTGCCAGCAGTTCAGACAGTAACACTGAAGCTTTCTTT. Residues: CASSSDSNTEAFF. Drawing the rest from reference TRBV2 and TRBJ1-1, the complete variable domain is EPEVTQTPSHQVTQMGQEVILRCVPISNHLYFYWYRQILGQKVEFLVSFYNNEISEKSEIFDDQFSVERPDGSNFTLKIRSTKLEDSAMYFCASSSDSNTEAFFGQGTRLTVV.

This clone came up a few times. This rearrangement joins TRBV18 to TRBJ2-7; 8 nucleotides line up with TRBD2. The V gene end was trimmed by 3 bases and the J gene end by 2 bases; junction bases not matched to a gene: 6. Looked up from germline, CDR1 is KGHSH and CDR2 is LQKENI. The CDR3 has 15 amino acids. As DNA, the CDR3 is TGTGCCAGCTCACCTAAGAGCGGGGGCACCTACGAGCAGTACTTC. Translated: CASSPKSGGTYEQYF.